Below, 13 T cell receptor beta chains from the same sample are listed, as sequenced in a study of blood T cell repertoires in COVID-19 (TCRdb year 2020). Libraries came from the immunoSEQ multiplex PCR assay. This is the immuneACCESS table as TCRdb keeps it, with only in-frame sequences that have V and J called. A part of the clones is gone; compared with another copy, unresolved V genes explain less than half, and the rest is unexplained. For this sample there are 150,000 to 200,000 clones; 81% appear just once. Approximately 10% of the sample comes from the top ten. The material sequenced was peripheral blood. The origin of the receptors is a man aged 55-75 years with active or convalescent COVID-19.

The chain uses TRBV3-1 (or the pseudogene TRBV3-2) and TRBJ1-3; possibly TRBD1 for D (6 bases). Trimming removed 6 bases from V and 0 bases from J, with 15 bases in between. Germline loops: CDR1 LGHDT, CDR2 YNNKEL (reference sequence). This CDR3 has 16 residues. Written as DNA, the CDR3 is TGTGCCAGCAGAGACGGACAGATATTCTCTGGAAACACCATATATTTT. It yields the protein CASRDGQIFSGNTIYF.

The CDR3 bases are TGTGCCAGCAGCCAAGATGCCGAGACTAGCGGGAGACGCACCGGGGAGCTGTTTTTT. Translating it yields CASSQDAETSGRRTGELFF. The V gene is TRBV14, the J gene TRBJ2-2; 12 nucleotides align to TRBD2. The CDR3 extends over 19 amino acids. Germline loops: CDR1 SGHDN, CDR2 FVKESK. Germline trimming cut 0 bases from V and 4 bases from J; bases unmatched to any gene: 9.

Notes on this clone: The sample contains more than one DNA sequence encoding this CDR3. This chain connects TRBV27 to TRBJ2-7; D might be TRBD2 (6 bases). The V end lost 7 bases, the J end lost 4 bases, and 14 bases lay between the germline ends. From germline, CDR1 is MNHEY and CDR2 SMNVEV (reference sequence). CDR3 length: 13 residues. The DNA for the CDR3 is TGTGCCAGCAAGACCGGGGGAAGTTACGAGCAGTACTTC. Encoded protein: CASKTGGSYEQYF.

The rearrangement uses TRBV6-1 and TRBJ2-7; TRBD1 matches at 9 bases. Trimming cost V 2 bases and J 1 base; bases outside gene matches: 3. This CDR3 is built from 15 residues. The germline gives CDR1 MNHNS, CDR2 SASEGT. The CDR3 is CASSESGTGSYEQYF. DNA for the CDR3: TGTGCCAGCAGTGAATCCGGGACAGGGTCCTACGAGCAGTACTTC.

This CDR3 reads CASSLQGAVGYTF. CDR3 sequence (DNA): TGTGCCAGCAGCTTACAGGGGGCGGTTGGCTACACCTTC. The chain uses TRBV5-4 and TRBJ1-2; 9 bases match TRBD1. The CDR3 length is 13 residues. Trimming removed 2 bases from V and 7 bases from J; junction bases left unmatched: 3. Germline lookup yields CDR1 SGHNT and CDR2 YYREEE (reference sequence).

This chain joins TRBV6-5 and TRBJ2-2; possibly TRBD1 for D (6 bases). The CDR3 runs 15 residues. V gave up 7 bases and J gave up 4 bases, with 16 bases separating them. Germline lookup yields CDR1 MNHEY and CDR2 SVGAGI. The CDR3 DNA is TGTGCCAGCATTCCCAGGGGACGGGGCACCGGGGAGCTGTTTTTT. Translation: CASIPRGRGTGELFF.

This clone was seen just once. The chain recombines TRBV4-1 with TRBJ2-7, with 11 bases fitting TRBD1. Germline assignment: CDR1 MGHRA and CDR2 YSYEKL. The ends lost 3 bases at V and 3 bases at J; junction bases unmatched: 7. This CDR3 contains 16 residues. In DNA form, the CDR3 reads TGCGCCAGCAGCCATACCTCCGGGACAGGGGGCTACGAGCAGTACTTC. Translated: CASSHTSGTGGYEQYF.

Here the CDR3 reads CASSFSQETQYF. The CDR3 region has the DNA TGTGCCAGCAGTTTCTCCCAAGAGACCCAGTACTTC. This chain connects TRBV12-3 or TRBV12-4 to TRBJ2-5, with no clear D. V was cut by 3 bases and J by 1 base, with 3 bases left in between. CDR3 size: 12 residues.

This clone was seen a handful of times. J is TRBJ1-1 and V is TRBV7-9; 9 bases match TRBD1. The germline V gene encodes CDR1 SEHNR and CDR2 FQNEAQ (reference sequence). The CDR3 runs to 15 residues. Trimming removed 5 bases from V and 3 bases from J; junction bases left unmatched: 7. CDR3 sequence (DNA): TGTGCCAGCAGCAAACCGGGACAGGGATACACTGAAGCTTTCTTT. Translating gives CASSKPGQGYTEAFF. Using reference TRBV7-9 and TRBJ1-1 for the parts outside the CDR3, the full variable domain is DTGVSQNPRHKITKRGQNVTFRCDPISEHNRLYWYRQTLGQGPEFLTYFQNEAQLEKSRLLSDRFSAERPKGSFSTLEIQRTEQGDSAMYLCASSKPGQGYTEAFFGQGTRLTVV.

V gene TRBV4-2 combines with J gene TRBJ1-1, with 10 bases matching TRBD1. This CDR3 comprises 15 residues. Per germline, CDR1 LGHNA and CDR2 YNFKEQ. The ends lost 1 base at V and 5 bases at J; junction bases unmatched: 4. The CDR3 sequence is CASSQGDRGRTEAFF. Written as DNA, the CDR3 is TGTGCCAGCAGCCAAGGCGACAGGGGGCGAACTGAAGCTTTCTTT.

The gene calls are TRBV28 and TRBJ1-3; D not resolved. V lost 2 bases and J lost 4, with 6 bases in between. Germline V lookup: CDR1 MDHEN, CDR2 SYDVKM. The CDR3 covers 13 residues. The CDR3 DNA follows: TGTGCCAGCAGTTTAATTGAGGGAAACACCATATATTTT. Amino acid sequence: CASSLIEGNTIYF.

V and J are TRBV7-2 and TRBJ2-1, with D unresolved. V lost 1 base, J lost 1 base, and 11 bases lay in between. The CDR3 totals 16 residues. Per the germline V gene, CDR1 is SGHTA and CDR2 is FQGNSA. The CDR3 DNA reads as TGTGCCAGCAGCTTAGTTGGCGGCCAGTCCTACAATGAGCAGTTCTTC. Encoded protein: CASSLVGGQSYNEQFF. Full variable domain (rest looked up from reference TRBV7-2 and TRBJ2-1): GAGVSQSPSNKVTEKGKDVELRCDPISGHTALYWYRQSLGQGLEFLIYFQGNSAPDKSGLPSDRFSAERTGGSVSTLTIQRTQQEDSAVYLCASSLVGGQSYNEQFFGPGTRLTVL.

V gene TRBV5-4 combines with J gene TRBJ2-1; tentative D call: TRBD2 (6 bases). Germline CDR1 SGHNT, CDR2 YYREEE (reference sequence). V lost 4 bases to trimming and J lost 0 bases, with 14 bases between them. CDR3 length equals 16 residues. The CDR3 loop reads CASSLEGLNSYNEQFF. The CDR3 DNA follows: TGTGCCAGCAGCCTGGAGGGGCTGAACTCCTACAATGAGCAGTTCTTC.